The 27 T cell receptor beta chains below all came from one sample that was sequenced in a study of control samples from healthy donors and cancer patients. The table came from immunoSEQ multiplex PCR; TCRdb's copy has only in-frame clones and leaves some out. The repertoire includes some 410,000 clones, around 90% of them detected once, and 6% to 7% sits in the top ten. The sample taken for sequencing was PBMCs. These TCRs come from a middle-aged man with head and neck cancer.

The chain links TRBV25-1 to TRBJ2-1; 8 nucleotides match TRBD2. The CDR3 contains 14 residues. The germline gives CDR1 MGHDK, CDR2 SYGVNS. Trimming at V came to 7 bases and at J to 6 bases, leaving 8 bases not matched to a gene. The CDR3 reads CASTLPGGANEQFF. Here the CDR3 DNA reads TGTGCCAGCACCCTCCCGGGGGGGGCCAATGAGCAGTTCTTC.

The chain's CDR3 is CASSQLAGGPDTQYF. In nucleotides, the CDR3 is TGTGCCAGCAGCCAACTAGCGGGGGGGCCAGATACGCAGTATTTT. The chain carries TRBV5-6 and TRBJ2-3; 13 bases match TRBD2. The V gene's germline CDR1 is SGHDT and CDR2 YYEEEE. The CDR3 covers 15 residues. V trimming: 4 bases; J trimming: 4 bases; junction bases outside the gene matches: 3.

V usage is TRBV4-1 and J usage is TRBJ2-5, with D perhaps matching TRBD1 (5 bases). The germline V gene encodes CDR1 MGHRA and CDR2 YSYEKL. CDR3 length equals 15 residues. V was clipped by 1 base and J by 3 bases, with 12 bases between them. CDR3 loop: CASSQGTGREETQYF. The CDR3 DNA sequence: TGCGCCAGCAGCCAAGGAACGGGCAGGGAAGAGACCCAGTACTTC.

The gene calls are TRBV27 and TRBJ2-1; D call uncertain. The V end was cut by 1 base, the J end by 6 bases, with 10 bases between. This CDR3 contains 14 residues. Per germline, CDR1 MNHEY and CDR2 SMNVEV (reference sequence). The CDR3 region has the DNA TGTGCCAGCAGTTTATTGGGTGCTGTCAATGAGCAGTTCTTC. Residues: CASSLLGAVNEQFF.

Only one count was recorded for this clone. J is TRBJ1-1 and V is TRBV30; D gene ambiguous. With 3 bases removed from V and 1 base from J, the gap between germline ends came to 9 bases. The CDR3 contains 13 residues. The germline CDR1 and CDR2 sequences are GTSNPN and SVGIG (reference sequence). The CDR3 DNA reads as TGTGCCTGGAGCGAGGAGGGGAACACTGAAGCTTTCTTT. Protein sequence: CAWSEEGNTEAFF.

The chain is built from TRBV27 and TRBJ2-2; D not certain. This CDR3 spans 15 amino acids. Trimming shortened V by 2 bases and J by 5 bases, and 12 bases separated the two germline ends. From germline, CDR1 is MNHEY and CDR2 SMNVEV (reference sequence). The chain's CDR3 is CASSLMAYGTGELFF. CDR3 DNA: TGTGCCAGCAGTTTAATGGCGTATGGTACCGGGGAGCTGTTTTTT.

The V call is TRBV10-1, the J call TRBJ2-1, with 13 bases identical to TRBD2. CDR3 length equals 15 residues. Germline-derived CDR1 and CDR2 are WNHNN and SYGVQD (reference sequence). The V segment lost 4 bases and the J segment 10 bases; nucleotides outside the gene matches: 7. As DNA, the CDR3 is TGCGCCAGCAGTGTAACTAGCGGGGGGGAGACGGAGCAGTTCTTC. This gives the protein CASSVTSGGETEQFF.

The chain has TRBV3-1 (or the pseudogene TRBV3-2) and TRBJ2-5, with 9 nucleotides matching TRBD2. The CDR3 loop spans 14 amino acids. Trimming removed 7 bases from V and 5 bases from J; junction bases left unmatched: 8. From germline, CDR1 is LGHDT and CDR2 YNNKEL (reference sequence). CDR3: CASTPRGGGETQYF. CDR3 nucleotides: TGTGCCAGCACCCCTCGCGGGGGGGGTGAGACCCAGTACTTC.

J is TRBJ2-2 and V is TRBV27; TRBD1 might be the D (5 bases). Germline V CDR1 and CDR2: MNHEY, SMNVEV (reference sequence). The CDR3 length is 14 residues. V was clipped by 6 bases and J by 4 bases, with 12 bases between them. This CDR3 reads CASSRQGSTGELFF. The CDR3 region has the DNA TGTGCCAGCAGCCGGCAGGGTTCCACCGGGGAGCTGTTTTTT.

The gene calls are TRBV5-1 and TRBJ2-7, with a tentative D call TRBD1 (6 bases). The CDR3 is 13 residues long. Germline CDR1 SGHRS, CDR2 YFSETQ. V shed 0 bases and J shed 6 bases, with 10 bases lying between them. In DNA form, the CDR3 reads TGCGCCAGCAGCTTGGTACAGGGCGGCGAGCAGTACTTC. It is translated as CASSLVQGGEQYF. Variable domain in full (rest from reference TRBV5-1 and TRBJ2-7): KAGVTQTPRYLIKTRGQQVTLSCSPISGHRSVSWYQQTPGQGLQFLFEYFSETQRNKGNFPGRFSGRQFSNSRSEMNVSTLELGDSALYLCASSLVQGGEQYFGPGTRLTVT.

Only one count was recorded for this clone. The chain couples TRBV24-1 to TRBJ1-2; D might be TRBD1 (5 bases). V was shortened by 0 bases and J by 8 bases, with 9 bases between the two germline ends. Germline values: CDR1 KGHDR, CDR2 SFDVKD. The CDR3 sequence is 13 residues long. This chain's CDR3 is CATSDLRGSGYTF. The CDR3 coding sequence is TGTGCCACCAGTGATTTGAGGGGATCCGGCTACACCTTC.

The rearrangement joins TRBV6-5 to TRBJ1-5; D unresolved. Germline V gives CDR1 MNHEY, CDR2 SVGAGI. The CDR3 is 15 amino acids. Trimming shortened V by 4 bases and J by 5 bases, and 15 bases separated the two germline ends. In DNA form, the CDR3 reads TGTGCCAGCAGTTCCAGACCCCTGGGAGATCAGCCCCAGCATTTT. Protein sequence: CASSSRPLGDQPQHF.

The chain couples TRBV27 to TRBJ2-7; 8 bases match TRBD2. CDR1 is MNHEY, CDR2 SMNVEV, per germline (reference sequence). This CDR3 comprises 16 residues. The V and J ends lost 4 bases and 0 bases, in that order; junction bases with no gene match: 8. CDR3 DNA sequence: TGTGCCAGCAGTTCCCATGCGGGGGGTTACTCCTACGAGCAGTACTTC. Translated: CASSSHAGGYSYEQYF.

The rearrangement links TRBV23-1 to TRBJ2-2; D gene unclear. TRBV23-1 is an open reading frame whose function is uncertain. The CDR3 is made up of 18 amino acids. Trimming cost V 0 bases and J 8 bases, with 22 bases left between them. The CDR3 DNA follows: TGCGCCAGCAGTCAATCCGACCAGTTCCACCCCCCCCCGGGGGAGCTGTTTTTT. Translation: CASSQSDQFHPPPGELFF.

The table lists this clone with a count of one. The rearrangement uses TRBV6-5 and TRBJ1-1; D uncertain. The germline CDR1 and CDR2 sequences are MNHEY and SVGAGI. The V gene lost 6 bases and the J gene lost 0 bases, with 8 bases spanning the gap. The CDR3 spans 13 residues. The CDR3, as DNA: TGTGCCAGCAGGAAAGTAATGAACACTGAAGCTTTCTTT. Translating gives CASRKVMNTEAFF.

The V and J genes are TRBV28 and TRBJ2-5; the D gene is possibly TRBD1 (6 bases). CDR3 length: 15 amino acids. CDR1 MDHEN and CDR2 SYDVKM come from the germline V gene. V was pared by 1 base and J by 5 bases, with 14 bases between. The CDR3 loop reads CASSLSRGGRETQYF. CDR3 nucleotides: TGTGCCAGCAGTTTATCCAGGGGTGGAAGGGAGACCCAGTACTTC.

CDR3 protein: CASSLGWAGKYEQYF. CDR3 nucleotide sequence: TGTGCCAGCAGCTTAGGGTGGGCGGGGAAGTACGAGCAGTACTTC. The V call is TRBV7-2, the J call TRBJ2-7; TRBD2 is a possible D gene (6 bases). CDR1 is SGHTA and CDR2 is FQGNSA in the germline V gene. This CDR3 spans 15 amino acids. Deletions cut 1 base from V and 4 bases from J, with 14 bases between.

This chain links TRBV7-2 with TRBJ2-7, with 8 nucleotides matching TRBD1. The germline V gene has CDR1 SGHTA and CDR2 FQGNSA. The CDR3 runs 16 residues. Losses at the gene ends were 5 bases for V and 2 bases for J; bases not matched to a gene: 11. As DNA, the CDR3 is TGTGCCAGCAGCCGGACAGGGCCTCAATTAACCTACGAGCAGTACTTC. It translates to CASSRTGPQLTYEQYF.

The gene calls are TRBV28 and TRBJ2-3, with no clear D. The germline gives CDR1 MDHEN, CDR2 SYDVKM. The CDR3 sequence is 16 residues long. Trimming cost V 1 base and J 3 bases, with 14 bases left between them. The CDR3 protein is CASSLYQAVPTDTQYF. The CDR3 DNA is TGTGCCAGCAGTTTATACCAGGCGGTTCCAACAGATACGCAGTATTTT.

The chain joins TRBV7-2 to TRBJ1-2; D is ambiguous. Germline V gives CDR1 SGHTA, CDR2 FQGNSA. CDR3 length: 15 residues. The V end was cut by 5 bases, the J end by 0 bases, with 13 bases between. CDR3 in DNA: TGTGCCAGCAGCCCGTTGGTGCCAACTAACTATGGCTACACCTTC. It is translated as CASSPLVPTNYGYTF. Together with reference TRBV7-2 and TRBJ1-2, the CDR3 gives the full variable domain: GAGVSQSPSNKVTEKGKDVELRCDPISGHTALYWYRQSLGQGLEFLIYFQGNSAPDKSGLPSDRFSAERTGGSVSTLTIQRTQQEDSAVYLCASSPLVPTNYGYTFGSGTRLTVV.

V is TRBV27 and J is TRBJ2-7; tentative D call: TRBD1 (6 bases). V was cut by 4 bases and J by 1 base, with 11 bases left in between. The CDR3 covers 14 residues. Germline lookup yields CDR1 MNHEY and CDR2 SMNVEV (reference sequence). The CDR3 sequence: CASSSSTGSYEQYF. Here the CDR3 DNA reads TGTGCCAGCAGTTCGTCTACAGGGTCCTACGAGCAGTACTTC.

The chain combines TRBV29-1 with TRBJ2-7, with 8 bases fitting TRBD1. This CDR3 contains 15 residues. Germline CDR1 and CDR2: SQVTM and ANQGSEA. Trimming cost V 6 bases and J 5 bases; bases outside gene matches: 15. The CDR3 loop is CSVPAPGQGGHEQYF. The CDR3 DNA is TGCAGCGTCCCGGCCCCCGGACAGGGCGGACACGAGCAGTACTTC.

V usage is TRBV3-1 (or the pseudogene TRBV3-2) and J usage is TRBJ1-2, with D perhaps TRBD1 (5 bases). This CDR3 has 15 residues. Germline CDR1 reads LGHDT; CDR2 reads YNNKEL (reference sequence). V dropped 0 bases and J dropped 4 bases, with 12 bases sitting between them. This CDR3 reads CASSQEEAGIYGYTF. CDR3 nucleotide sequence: TGTGCCAGCAGCCAAGAGGAGGCAGGGATCTATGGCTACACCTTC.

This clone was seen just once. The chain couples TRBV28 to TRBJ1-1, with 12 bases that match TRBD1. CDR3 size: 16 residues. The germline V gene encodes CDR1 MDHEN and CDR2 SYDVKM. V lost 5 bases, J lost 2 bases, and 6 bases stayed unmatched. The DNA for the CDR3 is TGTGCCAGCAGTGAGGGACAGGGGGCTTACAACACTGAAGCTTTCTTT. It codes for CASSEGQGAYNTEAFF. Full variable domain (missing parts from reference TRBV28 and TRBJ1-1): DVKVTQSSRYLVKRTGEKVFLECVQDMDHENMFWYRQDPGLGLRLIYFSYDVKMKEKGDIPEGYSVSREKKERFSLILESASTNQTSMYLCASSEGQGAYNTEAFFGQGTRLTVV.

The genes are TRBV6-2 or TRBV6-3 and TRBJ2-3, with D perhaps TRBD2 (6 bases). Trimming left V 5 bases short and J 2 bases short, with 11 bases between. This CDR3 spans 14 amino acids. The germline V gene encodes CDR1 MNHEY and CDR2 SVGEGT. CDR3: CASSRLGSTDTQYF. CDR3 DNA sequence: TGTGCCAGCAGTCGACTAGGTTCCACAGATACGCAGTATTTT.

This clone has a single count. The DNA of the CDR3 is TGTGCCAGTAATCGATTGGGGTACCAAGAGACCCAGTACTTC. It specifies CASNRLGYQETQYF. The chain joins TRBV19 to TRBJ2-5; D not resolved. This CDR3 has 14 residues. Germline CDR1 LNHDA, CDR2 SQIVND (reference sequence). V gave up 7 bases and J gave up 0 bases, with 12 bases separating them.

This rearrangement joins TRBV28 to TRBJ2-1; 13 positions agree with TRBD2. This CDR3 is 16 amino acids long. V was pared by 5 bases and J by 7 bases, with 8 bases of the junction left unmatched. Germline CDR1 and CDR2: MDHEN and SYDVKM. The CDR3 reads CASSTGLAGLWNEQFF. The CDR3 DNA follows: TGTGCCAGCAGTACGGGACTAGCGGGGCTCTGGAATGAGCAGTTCTTC.